The clone carrying this T cell receptor (beta chain) was observed many times. The CDR3 covers 14 residues. With 5 bases removed from V and 6 bases from J, the gap between germline ends came to 16 bases. Germline lookup yields CDR1 MDHEN and CDR2 SYDVKM. Via MiXCR, TCRdb re-called the reads, giving one row per CDR3 protein. The sample has about 200,000 distinct CDR3 sequences; more than 9% are singletons. This record comes from a study of T cell repertoires in cytomegalovirus infection. Across the whole study: Both CMV infection and a matching HLA type were indicated by public TCR beta signatures.

The sequencing input was PBMCs. V gene TRBV28 combines with J gene TRBJ1-2; D is possibly TRBD1 (5 bases). The sequence was collected from a human donor in good health (CMV status not recorded). Some clones in this sample may be carry-over from other donors' samples. The CDR3: CASSPLHTGNGYTF. The CDR3 coding sequence is TGTGCCAGCAGTCCCCTCCACACAGGCAATGGCTACACCTTC.